Shown below are 30 T cell receptor beta chains from a single sample sequenced in a study of blood T cells in healthy people across ages. Through a sample-barcoded 5' primer and a J-beta primer mix, a second PCR was run for about 6 to 11 cycles. TCRdb redid the calling of the 5' RACE reads with MiXCR, one entry per CDR3 protein. The repertoire holds 1.5 million to 2 million distinct CDR3 sequences, 49% seen once, with 2.1% in the top ten. The sample comprised blood. Receptor source: a woman between 40 and 55 years old in good health.

Remarks on this clonotype: The junction differs from germline at one of its ends, possibly a read error. V is TRBV27 and J is TRBJ2-4; D might be TRBD1 or TRBD2, each matching 5 bases. Gene TRBJ2-7 matches the end of the DNA better, so the J call may be wrong. The germline CDR1 and CDR2 sequences are MNHEY and SMNVEV (reference sequence). This CDR3 spans 15 amino acids. DNA for the CDR3: TGTGCCGGCAGTATCCGCCGGGACGGGGCCTACGAGCAGTACTTC. Its translation is CAGSIRRDGAYEQYF.

With respect to this clonotype: Possible read error: a much larger clone is one base away. The rearrangement joins TRBV7-3 to TRBJ2-1; D may be TRBD1 (6 bases). The J call may be mistaken, given a closer DNA end match to TRBJ2-7. The CDR3 extends over 15 amino acids. Germline-derived CDR1 and CDR2 are SGHTA and FQGTGA. The CDR3 DNA is TGTGCCAGCAGCCCAGGGGCGGTGTCCTACAATGAGCAGTACTTC. This codes for CASSPGAVSYNEQYF.

J is TRBJ1-2 and V is TRBV7-9; TRBD1 aligns across 7 bases. CDR3 size: 16 residues. With V trimmed by 5 bases and J by 0 bases, 9 bases remained unmatched. From germline, CDR1 is SEHNR and CDR2 FQNEAQ (reference sequence). CDR3 protein: CASSQTTGASNYGYTF. In DNA form, the CDR3 reads TGTGCCAGCAGCCAGACCACAGGGGCCTCTAACTATGGCTACACCTTC.

This rearrangement joins TRBV29-1 to TRBJ1-4; TRBD1 might be the D (5 bases). V lost 5 bases and J lost 5, with 9 bases in between. This CDR3 comprises 12 residues. Germline V gene sequence: CDR1 SQVTM, CDR2 ANQGSEA. As DNA, the CDR3 is TGCAGCGTTAGGGGTGGGAATGAAAAACTGTTTTTT. Protein sequence: CSVRGGNEKLFF. The variable domain in full, completed from reference TRBV29-1 and TRBJ1-4, reads SAVISQKPSRDICQRGTSLTIQCQVDSQVTMMFWYRQQPGQSLTLIATANQGSEATYESGFVIDKFPISRPNLTFSTLTVSNMSPEDSSIYLCSVRGGNEKLFFGSGTQLSVL.

CDR3 coding DNA: TGTGCCATCACCCCGACTAGCGGGGGGTACAATGAGCAGTTCTTC. Amino acid sequence: CAITPTSGGYNEQFF. V is TRBV10-3 and J is TRBJ2-1; 13 bases agree with TRBD2. This CDR3 comprises 15 residues. Germline values: CDR1 ENHRY, CDR2 SYGVKD. Trimming cost V 7 bases and J 4 bases; bases outside gene matches: 4.

The rearrangement uses TRBV4-2 and TRBJ2-1, with TRBD2 identical over 12 bases. The CDR3 loop spans 17 amino acids. With 1 base clipped from V and 4 bases from J, the junction kept 5 bases outside the gene matches. Per germline, CDR1 LGHNA and CDR2 YNFKEQ. The CDR3 spells CASSQGASGGVYNEQFF. In DNA form, the CDR3 reads TGTGCCAGCAGCCAAGGGGCTAGCGGGGGGGTATACAATGAGCAGTTCTTC.

V and J are TRBV7-2 and TRBJ2-3; 8 nucleotides agree with TRBD2. The CDR3 length is 17 residues. Germline CDR1 is SGHTA and CDR2 is FQGNSA. V was pared by 2 bases and J by 1 base, with 8 bases of the junction left unmatched. CDR3 nucleotides: TGTGCCAGCAGCTTAAATTCGGCGGGGGGCCGCACAGATACGCAGTATTTT. It codes for CASSLNSAGGRTDTQYF.

This clonotype was counted a single time. This rearrangement joins TRBV7-2 to TRBJ1-2; unclear D gene. Germline values: CDR1 SGHTA, CDR2 FQGNSA. Deletions cut 7 bases from V and 0 bases from J, with 12 bases between. The CDR3 length is 14 residues. The CDR3 spells CASTEFGANYGYTF. The DNA for the CDR3 is TGTGCCAGCACGGAGTTCGGGGCTAACTATGGCTACACCTTC.

This clonotype appeared a few times. The chain joins TRBV4-2 to TRBJ2-1; perhaps TRBD2 as D (6 bases). V dropped 0 bases and J dropped 0 bases, with 9 bases sitting between them. Germline values: CDR1 LGHNA, CDR2 YNFKEQ. This CDR3 contains 16 residues. The CDR3 spells CASSQEVGSSYNEQFF. Here the CDR3 DNA reads TGTGCCAGCAGCCAAGAGGTCGGGAGCTCCTACAATGAGCAGTTCTTC.

This clonotype has only a few counts. The V gene is TRBV6-5, the J gene TRBJ2-3; TRBD1 is a possible D gene (5 bases). Germline assignment: CDR1 MNHEY and CDR2 SVGAGI. The V gene lost 3 bases and the J gene lost 0 bases, with 16 bases spanning the gap. The CDR3 has 17 residues. The CDR3 protein is CASSYFQGLTSTDTQYF. CDR3 DNA: TGTGCCAGCAGTTATTTTCAGGGCCTAACTAGCACAGATACGCAGTATTTT.

In this sample, this clonotype turned up a few times. V and J are TRBV5-6 and TRBJ2-1; 7 positions match TRBD2. The junction had 10 bases not matched to a gene; V was cut back by 8 bases and J by 2 bases. The CDR3 has 15 residues. Germline V gene lookup returns CDR1 SGHDT and CDR2 YYEEEE. The DNA for the CDR3 is TGTGCCAGTGACGAAGCGGGGCAGACCTACAATGAGCAGTTCTTC. It codes for CASDEAGQTYNEQFF.

The chain recombines TRBV13 with TRBJ1-1; the match to TRBD1 covers 8 bases. The CDR3 has 15 amino acids. The J segment lost 0 bases and the V segment lost 5 bases, leaving 5 bases of the junction unmatched. Germline V gene sequence: CDR1 PRHDT, CDR2 FYEKMQ (reference sequence). Here the CDR3 reads CASSINRGMNTEAFF. CDR3 nucleotides: TGTGCCAGCAGCATTAACAGGGGGATGAACACTGAAGCTTTCTTT. Using reference TRBV13 and TRBJ1-1 for the parts outside the CDR3, the full variable domain is AAGVIQSPRHLIKEKRETATLKCYPIPRHDTVYWYQQGPGQDPQFLISFYEKMQSDKGSIPDRFSAQQFSDYHSELNMSSLELGDSALYFCASSINRGMNTEAFFGQGTRLTVV.

The rearrangement joins TRBV4-3 to TRBJ2-4; the match to TRBD2 covers 12 bases. The last part of the DNA fits TRBJ2-7 better; the J call may be wrong. From germline, CDR1 is LGHNA and CDR2 YSLEER. CDR3 size: 15 residues. The CDR3 coding sequence is TGCGCCAGCAGCCAACTGACTAGCGGGGGCTACGAGCAGTACTTC. It specifies CASSQLTSGGYEQYF.

Only a few counts were recorded for this clonotype. This sequence joins TRBV2 and TRBJ1-4; unclear D gene. The germline V and J ends were trimmed by 7 bases and 7 bases, with 10 bases remaining between them. The germline V gene encodes CDR1 SNHLY and CDR2 FYNNEI. The CDR3 runs to 12 residues. The CDR3 nucleotides read TGTGCCAGCAAGGTGGCACGTGAAAAACTGTTTTTT. It yields the protein CASKVAREKLFF.

In this sample, this clonotype turned up a few times. The chain carries TRBV5-5 and TRBJ2-7, with 8 bases matching TRBD1. The V gene end was trimmed by 0 bases and the J gene end by 4 bases; junction bases not matched to a gene: 6. CDR1 is SGHKS and CDR2 is YYEKEE in the germline V gene (reference sequence). There are 15 residues in the CDR3. Here the CDR3 reads CASSLVDQGAYEQYF. The CDR3 nucleotides are TGTGCCAGCAGCTTGGTGGACCAGGGGGCTTACGAGCAGTACTTC.

The V and J genes are TRBV9 and TRBJ2-1; 7 bases align to TRBD2. Germline V gives CDR1 SGDLS, CDR2 YYNGEE. V lost 3 bases to trimming and J lost 4 bases; unmatched junction nucleotides: 7. The CDR3 loop spans 15 amino acids. The CDR3 is CASSARSGVYNEQFF. The DNA of the CDR3 is TGTGCCAGCAGCGCCCGCAGCGGGGTATACAATGAGCAGTTCTTC. The whole variable domain, filled in from reference TRBV9 and TRBJ2-1, reads DSGVTQTPKHLITATGQRVTLRCSPRSGDLSVYWYQQSLDQGLQFLIQYYNGEERAKGNILERFSAQQFPDLHSELNLSSLELGDSALYFCASSARSGVYNEQFFGPGTRLTVL.

This clonotype came up a few times. The chain joins TRBV7-9 to TRBJ1-1; D is uncertain. Trimming removed 3 bases from V and 1 base from J, with 9 bases in between. CDR3 length: 14 residues. The germline V gene encodes CDR1 SEHNR and CDR2 FQNEAQ (reference sequence). CDR3 nucleotide sequence: TGTGCCAGCAGCTTCCTCCCCCCGAACACTGAAGCTTTCTTT. Translated, it gives CASSFLPPNTEAFF.

The chain links TRBV15 to TRBJ2-5, with 8 bases aligning to TRBD1. The junction had 3 bases not matched to a gene; V was cut back by 2 bases and J by 1 base. The CDR3 totals 15 residues. Germline V CDR1 and CDR2: LNHNV, YYDKDF (reference sequence). The CDR3 coding sequence is TGTGCCACCAGCAGAATAGGACAGGGCCAAGAGACCCAGTACTTC. Translation: CATSRIGQGQETQYF.

The chain employs TRBV25-1 and TRBJ2-7; 8 nucleotides line up with TRBD2. V shed 2 bases, J shed 3 bases, and the junction held 12 bases outside the gene matches. The CDR3 runs 17 residues. CDR1 is MGHDK and CDR2 is SYGVNS in the germline V gene. In nucleotides, the CDR3 is TGTGCCAGCAGTGAAGAAGTAACGGGACTAGTGGACTACGAGCAGTACTTC. It codes for CASSEEVTGLVDYEQYF.

The J gene is TRBJ2-1, the V gene TRBV7-3, with D tentatively TRBD1 or TRBD2 (5 bases each). Between the trimmed V and J ends, which lost 3 bases and 2 bases, there was a span of 11 bases. The CDR3 consists of 15 residues. The germline V gene has CDR1 SGHTA and CDR2 FQGTGA. CDR3 coding DNA: TGTGCCAGCAGCTTTCAGGGAGCGACCTACAATGAGCAGTTCTTC. Translation gives CASSFQGATYNEQFF.

The chain employs TRBV27 and TRBJ2-4, with TRBD1 as a possible D gene (5 bases). Matching the DNA end better, TRBJ2-7 makes the J call doubtful. This CDR3 has 13 residues. Germline V CDR1 and CDR2: MNHEY, SMNVEV (reference sequence). The CDR3 reads CASTSSVGDEQYF. The DNA for the CDR3 is TGTGCCAGCACCTCCAGTGTAGGGGACGAGCAGTACTTC.

This clonotype occurred a few times. The chain joins TRBV6-4 to TRBJ2-5, with D unclear. Germline CDR1 and CDR2: MRHNA and SNTAGT. V lost 7 bases, J lost 1 base, and 13 bases lay in between. The CDR3 has 14 residues. The CDR3 DNA is TGTGCCAGCAAAGAGGCCTTAGGCCAAGAGACCCAGTACTTC. Its protein is CASKEALGQETQYF.

In this sample, this clonotype turned up a few times. For the CDR3, the DNA is TGTGCCAGCAGTTACTCGACTGGGACAGTCTCCTACGAGCAGTACTTC. It codes for CASSYSTGTVSYEQYF. The chain links TRBV6-2 or TRBV6-3 to TRBJ2-7; 7 bases are a match to TRBD1. The CDR3 runs to 16 residues. The V and J ends lost 0 bases and 0 bases, in that order; junction bases with no gene match: 5. Germline V gene data show CDR1 as MNHEY and CDR2 as SVGEGT.

This sequence joins TRBV28 and TRBJ2-1; either TRBD1 or TRBD2 may supply D (5 bases each). Germline CDR1 MDHEN, CDR2 SYDVKM. This CDR3 is 17 amino acids long. The V end lost 5 bases, the J end lost 4 bases, and 21 bases lay between the germline ends. CDR3 loop: CASSPQRTMGVYNEQFF. The CDR3 nucleotides read TGTGCCAGCAGTCCCCAAAGGACAATGGGAGTGTACAATGAGCAGTTCTTC.

This chain uses TRBV15 with TRBJ2-5; TRBD1 or TRBD2 may be the D gene (5 bases each). With 4 bases removed from V and 1 base from J, the gap between germline ends came to 13 bases. The CDR3 extends over 15 amino acids. Germline V CDR1 and CDR2: LNHNV, YYDKDF (reference sequence). The CDR3 reads CATSTGRGTQETQYF. CDR3 coding DNA: TGTGCCACCAGCACGGGGCGCGGCACCCAAGAGACCCAGTACTTC.

There are a few counts of this clonotype. The chain couples TRBV20-1 to TRBJ2-1; TRBD2 agrees at 13 bases. V was clipped by 7 bases and J by 7 bases; unmatched bases: 4. In germline, CDR1 is DFQATT, CDR2 SNEGSKA (reference sequence). The CDR3 has 13 residues. The CDR3, as DNA: TGCAGTGGACTAGCGGGGGGTCAGAATGAGCAGTTCTTC. The encoded protein is CSGLAGGQNEQFF.

The chain has TRBV2 and TRBJ1-4; 7 nucleotides agree with TRBD1. The CDR3 runs 15 residues. With 4 bases clipped from V and 6 bases from J, the junction kept 8 bases outside the gene matches. The germline V gene encodes CDR1 SNHLY and CDR2 FYNNEI. The CDR3 bases are TGTGCCAGCAGTGTACTACAGGGGTTTGATGAAAAACTGTTTTTT. This sequence encodes CASSVLQGFDEKLFF.

The gene calls are TRBV29-1 and TRBJ2-1; D possibly corresponds to TRBD1 (5 bases). This CDR3 spans 12 amino acids. Germline CDR1 and CDR2: SQVTM and ANQGSEA. V lost 3 bases to trimming and J lost 4 bases, with 7 bases between them. CDR3 sequence: CSVDRTYNEQFF. Written as DNA, the CDR3 is TGCAGCGTTGACAGGACATACAATGAGCAGTTCTTC.

This chain links TRBV29-1 with TRBJ2-7; D possibly corresponds to TRBD1 (5 bases). The CDR3 is 13 amino acids. V lost 6 bases to trimming and J lost 4 bases, with 16 bases between them. CDR1 SQVTM and CDR2 ANQGSEA come from the germline V gene. The CDR3: CSVFDRNNYEQYF. The CDR3 DNA reads TGCAGCGTATTTGACAGAAATAATTACGAGCAGTACTTC.

Of note for this clonotype: An end of the junction does not agree with germline; a read error may underlie this. The chain links TRBV27 to TRBJ2-1; no firm D call. Germline CDR1 is MNHEY and CDR2 is SMNVEV (reference sequence). This CDR3 is 12 amino acids long. CDR3 loop: CASSHGLNGQFF. In DNA, the CDR3 is TGTGCCAGCAGTCACGGGTTGAATGGGCAGTTCTTC.